The T cell receptor (beta chain) described here comes from a study of T cells in narcolepsy. Study at large: Healthy controls were enrolled alongside patients with narcolepsy type 1 or type 2. General study points: Blood of same and different patients, but not healthy controls, reportedly held recurring autoreactive clonotypes. Some memory CD4+ repertoires had no autoreactive clone sequences. Comparing one patient's CSF and blood CD4+ clonotypes highlighted HCRT- and TRIB2-specific autoreactive clonotypes.

Generated by immunoSEQ multiplex PCR, the TCRdb table keeps only in-frame clones and is missing some. The table lists 25,000 to 35,000 clones, about 90% of them singletons, with approximately 1.2% in the top ten. Remarks on this clone: The antigen is unknown.

This clonotype originated in a human donor with narcolepsy. The sequencing input was CD45RA- memory CD4+ T cells from PBMCs.

Written as DNA, the CDR3 is TGTGCCACCAGCAGGGCCGGATCGCCGGGCCAACAGCATTTT. Protein product: CATSRAGSPGQQHF. J is TRBJ1-5 and V is TRBV15; no reliable D call. Deletions cut 3 bases from V and 13 bases from J, with 19 bases between. The CDR3 spans 14 residues. Germline CDR1 is LNHNV and CDR2 is YYDKDF (reference sequence).